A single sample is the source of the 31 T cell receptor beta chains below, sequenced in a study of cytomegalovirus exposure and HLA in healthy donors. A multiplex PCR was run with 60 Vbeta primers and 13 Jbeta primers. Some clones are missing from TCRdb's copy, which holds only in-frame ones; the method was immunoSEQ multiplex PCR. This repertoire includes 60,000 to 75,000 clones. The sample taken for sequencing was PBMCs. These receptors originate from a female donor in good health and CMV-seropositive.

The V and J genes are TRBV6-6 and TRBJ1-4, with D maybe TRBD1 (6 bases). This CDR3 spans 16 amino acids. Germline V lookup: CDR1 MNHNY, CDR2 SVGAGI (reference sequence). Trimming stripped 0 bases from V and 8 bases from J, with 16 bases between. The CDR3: CASSYSGGLKGEKLFF. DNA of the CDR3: TGTGCCAGCAGTTACTCGGGGGGGCTGAAAGGAGAAAAACTGTTTTTT.

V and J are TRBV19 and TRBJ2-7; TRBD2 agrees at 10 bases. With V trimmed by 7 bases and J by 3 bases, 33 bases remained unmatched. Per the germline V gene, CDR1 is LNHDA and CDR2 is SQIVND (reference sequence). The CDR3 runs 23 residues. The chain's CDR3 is CASILFGPRVTSGNSQRGYEQYF. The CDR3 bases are TGTGCCAGTATCCTGTTTGGCCCGAGGGTAACTAGCGGGAACTCTCAGCGGGGCTACGAGCAGTACTTC.

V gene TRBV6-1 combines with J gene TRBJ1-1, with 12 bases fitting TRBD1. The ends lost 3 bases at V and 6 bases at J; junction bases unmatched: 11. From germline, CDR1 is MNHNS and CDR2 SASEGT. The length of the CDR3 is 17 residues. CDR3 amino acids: CASSDNPGTGGRAEAFF. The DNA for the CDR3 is TGTGCCAGCAGTGACAACCCCGGGACAGGGGGCCGGGCTGAAGCTTTCTTT.

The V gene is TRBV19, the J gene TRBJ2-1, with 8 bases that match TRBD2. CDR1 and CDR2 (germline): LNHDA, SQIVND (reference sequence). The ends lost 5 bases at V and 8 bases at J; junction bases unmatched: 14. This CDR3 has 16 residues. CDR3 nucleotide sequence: TGTGCCAGTAGTGCGAATCTGGGACTAGGTAACGATGAGCAGTTCTTC. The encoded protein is CASSANLGLGNDEQFF.

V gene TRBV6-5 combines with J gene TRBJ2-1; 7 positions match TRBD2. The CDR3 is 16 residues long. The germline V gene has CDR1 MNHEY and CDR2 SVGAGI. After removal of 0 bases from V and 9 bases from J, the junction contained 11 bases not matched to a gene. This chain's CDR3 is CASSYSRGLPLGEQFF. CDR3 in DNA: TGTGCCAGCAGTTACTCGAGGGGACTACCATTGGGTGAGCAGTTCTTC.

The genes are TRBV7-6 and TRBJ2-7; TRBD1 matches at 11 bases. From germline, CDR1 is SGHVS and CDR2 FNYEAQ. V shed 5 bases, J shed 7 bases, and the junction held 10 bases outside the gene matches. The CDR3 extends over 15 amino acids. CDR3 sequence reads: CASSTSGQGAGEQYF. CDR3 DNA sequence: TGTGCCAGCAGCACTAGCGGACAGGGGGCAGGGGAGCAGTACTTC.

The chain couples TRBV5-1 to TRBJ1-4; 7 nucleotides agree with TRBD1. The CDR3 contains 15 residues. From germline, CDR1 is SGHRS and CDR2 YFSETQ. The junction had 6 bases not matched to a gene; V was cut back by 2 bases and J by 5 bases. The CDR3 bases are TGCGCCAGCAGCTTCCAGACAGGGAGCAATGAAAAACTGTTTTTT. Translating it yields CASSFQTGSNEKLFF.

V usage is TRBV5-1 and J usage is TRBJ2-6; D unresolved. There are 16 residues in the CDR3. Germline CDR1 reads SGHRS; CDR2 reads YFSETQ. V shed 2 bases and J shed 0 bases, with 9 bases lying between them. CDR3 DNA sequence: TGCGCCAGCAGCTTCATTGAGAACTCTGGGGCCAACGTCCTGACTTTC. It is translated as CASSFIENSGANVLTF.

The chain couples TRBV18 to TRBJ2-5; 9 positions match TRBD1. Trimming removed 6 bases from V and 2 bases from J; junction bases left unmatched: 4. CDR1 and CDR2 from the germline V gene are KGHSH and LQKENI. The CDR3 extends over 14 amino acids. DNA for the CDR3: TGTGCCAGCTCCCGGGGACAGGGACAAGAGACCCAGTACTTC. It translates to CASSRGQGQETQYF.

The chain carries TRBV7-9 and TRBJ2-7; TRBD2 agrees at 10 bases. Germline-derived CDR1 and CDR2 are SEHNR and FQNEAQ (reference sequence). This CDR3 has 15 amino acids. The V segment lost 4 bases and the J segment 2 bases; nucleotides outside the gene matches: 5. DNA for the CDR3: TGTGCCAGCAGCTCCCAAGCGGGAGGGCCCTACGAGCAGTACTTC. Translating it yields CASSSQAGGPYEQYF. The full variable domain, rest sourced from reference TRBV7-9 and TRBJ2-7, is DTGVSQNPRHKITKRGQNVTFRCDPISEHNRLYWYRQTLGQGPEFLTYFQNEAQLEKSRLLSDRFSAERPKGSFSTLEIQRTEQGDSAMYLCASSSQAGGPYEQYFGPGTRLTVT.

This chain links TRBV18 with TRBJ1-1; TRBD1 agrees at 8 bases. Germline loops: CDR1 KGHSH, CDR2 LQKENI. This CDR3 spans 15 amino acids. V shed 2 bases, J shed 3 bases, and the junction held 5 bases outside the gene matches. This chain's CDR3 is CASSPGQGRDTEAFF. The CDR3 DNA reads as TGTGCCAGCTCACCAGGACAGGGTCGGGACACTGAAGCTTTCTTT.

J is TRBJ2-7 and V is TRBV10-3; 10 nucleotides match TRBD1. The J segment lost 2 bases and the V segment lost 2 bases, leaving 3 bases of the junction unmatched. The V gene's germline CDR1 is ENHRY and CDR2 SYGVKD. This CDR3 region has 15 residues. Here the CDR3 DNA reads TGTGCCATCAGTGAGGACAGGGGGCGAACCTACGAGCAGTACTTC. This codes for CAISEDRGRTYEQYF.

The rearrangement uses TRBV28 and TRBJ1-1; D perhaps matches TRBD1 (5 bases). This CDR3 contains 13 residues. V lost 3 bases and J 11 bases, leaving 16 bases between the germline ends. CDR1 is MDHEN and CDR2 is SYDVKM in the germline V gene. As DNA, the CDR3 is TGTGCCAGCAGTTTGAAAGTTGGGGCGGCGGCTTTCTTT. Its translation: CASSLKVGAAAFF.

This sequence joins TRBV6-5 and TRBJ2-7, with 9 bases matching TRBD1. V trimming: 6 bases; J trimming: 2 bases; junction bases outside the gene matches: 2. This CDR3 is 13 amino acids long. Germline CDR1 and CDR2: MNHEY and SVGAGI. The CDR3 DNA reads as TGTGCCAGCAGCCGGGACAGGGCCTACGAGCAGTACTTC. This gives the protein CASSRDRAYEQYF.

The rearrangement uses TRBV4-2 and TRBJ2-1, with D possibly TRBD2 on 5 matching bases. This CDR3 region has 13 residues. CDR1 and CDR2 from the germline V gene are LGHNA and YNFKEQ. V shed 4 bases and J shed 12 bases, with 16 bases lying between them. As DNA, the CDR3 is TGTGCCAGCAGCCCAGCTCTAGATCGGGGGCAGTTCTTC. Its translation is CASSPALDRGQFF.

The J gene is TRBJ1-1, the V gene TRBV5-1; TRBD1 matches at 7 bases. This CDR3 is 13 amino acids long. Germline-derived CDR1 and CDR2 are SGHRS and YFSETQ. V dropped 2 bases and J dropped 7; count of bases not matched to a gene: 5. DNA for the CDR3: TGCGCCAGCAGCTTAGGGACAGATCTTGAAGCTTTCTTT. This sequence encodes CASSLGTDLEAFF.

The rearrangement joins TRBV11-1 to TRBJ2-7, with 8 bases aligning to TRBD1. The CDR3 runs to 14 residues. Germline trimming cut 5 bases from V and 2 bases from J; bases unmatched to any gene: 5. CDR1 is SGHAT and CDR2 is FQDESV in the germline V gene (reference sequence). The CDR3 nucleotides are TGTGCCAGCAGCGTCAGGACAGGGACCTACGAGCAGTACTTC. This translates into CASSVRTGTYEQYF.

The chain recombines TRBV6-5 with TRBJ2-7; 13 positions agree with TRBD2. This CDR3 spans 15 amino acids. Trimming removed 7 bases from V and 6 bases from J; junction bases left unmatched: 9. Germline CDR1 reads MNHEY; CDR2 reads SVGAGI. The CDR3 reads CASTKGLAGLSEQYF. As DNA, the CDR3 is TGTGCCAGCACCAAGGGACTAGCGGGGTTAAGCGAGCAGTACTTC.

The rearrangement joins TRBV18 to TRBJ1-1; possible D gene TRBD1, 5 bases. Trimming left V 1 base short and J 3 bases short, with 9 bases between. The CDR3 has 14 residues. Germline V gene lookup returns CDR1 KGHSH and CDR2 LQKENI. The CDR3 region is CASSPRGVDTEAFF. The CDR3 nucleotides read TGTGCCAGCTCACCACGGGGGGTGGACACTGAAGCTTTCTTT.

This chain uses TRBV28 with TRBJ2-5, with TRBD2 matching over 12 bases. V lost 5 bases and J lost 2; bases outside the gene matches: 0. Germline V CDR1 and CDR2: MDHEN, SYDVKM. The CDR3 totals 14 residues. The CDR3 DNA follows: TGTGCCAGCAGTGGACTAGCGGGACAAGAGACCCAGTACTTC. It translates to CASSGLAGQETQYF.

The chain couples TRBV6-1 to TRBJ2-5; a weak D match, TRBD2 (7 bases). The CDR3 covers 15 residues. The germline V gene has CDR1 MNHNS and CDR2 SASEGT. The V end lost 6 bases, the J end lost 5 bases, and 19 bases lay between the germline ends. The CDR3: CASRSLLGGGETQYF. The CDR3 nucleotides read TGTGCCAGCAGGAGTCTTCTGGGAGGGGGGGAGACCCAGTACTTC.

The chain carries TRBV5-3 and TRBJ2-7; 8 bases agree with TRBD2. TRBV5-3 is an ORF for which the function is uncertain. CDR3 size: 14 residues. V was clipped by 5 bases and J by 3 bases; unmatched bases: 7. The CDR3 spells CARSMASGYYEQYF. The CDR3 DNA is TGTGCCAGAAGTATGGCTAGCGGGTACTACGAGCAGTACTTC.

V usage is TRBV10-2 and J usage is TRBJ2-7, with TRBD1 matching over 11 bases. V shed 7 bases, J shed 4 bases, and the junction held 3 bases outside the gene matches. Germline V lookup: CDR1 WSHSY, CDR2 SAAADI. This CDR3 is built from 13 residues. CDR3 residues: CASTGTGGYEQYF. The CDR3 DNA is TGCGCCAGCACCGGGACAGGGGGTTACGAGCAGTACTTC.

The CDR3 sequence is CASSIGLAGDTQYF. As DNA, the CDR3 is TGTGCCAGTAGTATCGGACTAGCGGGGGATACGCAGTATTTT. V usage is TRBV19 and J usage is TRBJ2-3, with TRBD2 matching 12 bases. V shed 3 bases, J shed 6 bases, and the junction held 1 base outside the gene matches. The CDR3 sequence is 14 residues long. The germline V gene has CDR1 LNHDA and CDR2 SQIVND (reference sequence).

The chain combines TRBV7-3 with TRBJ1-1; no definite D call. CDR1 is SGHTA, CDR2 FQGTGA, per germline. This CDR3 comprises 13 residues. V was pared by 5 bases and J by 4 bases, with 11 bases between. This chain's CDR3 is CASSPSASTEAFF. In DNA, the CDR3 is TGTGCCAGCAGCCCCTCCGCGAGCACTGAAGCTTTCTTT.

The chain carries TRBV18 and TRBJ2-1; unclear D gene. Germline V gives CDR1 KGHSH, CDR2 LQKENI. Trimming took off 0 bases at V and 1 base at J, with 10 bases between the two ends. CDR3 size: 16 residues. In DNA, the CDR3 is TGTGCCAGCTCACCACCGGGCGACCCGTCCTACAATGAGCAGTTCTTC. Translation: CASSPPGDPSYNEQFF.

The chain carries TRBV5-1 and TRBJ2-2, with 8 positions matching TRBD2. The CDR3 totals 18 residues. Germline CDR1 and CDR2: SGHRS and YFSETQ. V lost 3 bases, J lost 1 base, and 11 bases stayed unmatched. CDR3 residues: CASSWSLTSDQNTGELFF. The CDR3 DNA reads TGCGCCAGCAGCTGGAGTCTGACTAGCGATCAGAACACCGGGGAGCTGTTTTTT.

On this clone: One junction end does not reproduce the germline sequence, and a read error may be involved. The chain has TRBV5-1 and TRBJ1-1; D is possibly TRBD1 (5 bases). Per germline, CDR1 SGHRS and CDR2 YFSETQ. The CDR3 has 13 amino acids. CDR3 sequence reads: CASSLSGNPEAFF. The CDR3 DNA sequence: TGCGCCAGCAGCTTATCAGGGAACCCTGAAGCTTTCTTT.

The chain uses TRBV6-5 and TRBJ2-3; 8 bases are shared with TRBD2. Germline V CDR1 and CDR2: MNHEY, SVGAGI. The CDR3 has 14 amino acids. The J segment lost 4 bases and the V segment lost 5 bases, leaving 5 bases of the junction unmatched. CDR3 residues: CASSQTSAADTQYF. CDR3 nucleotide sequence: TGTGCCAGCAGTCAGACTAGCGCGGCAGATACGCAGTATTTT.

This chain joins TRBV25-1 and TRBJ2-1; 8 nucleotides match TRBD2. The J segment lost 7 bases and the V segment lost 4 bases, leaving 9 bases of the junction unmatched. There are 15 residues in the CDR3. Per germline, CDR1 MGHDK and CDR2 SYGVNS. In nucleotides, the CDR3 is TGTGCCAGCAGTGCCCCCGGGACTAGACTGAATGAGCAGTTCTTC. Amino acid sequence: CASSAPGTRLNEQFF.

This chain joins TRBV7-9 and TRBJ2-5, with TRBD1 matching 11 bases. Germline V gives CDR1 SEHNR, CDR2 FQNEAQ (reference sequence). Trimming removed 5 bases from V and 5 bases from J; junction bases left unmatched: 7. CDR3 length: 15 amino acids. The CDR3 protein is CASSLWTGGGETQYF. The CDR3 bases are TGTGCCAGCAGCCTGTGGACAGGGGGCGGGGAGACCCAGTACTTC.